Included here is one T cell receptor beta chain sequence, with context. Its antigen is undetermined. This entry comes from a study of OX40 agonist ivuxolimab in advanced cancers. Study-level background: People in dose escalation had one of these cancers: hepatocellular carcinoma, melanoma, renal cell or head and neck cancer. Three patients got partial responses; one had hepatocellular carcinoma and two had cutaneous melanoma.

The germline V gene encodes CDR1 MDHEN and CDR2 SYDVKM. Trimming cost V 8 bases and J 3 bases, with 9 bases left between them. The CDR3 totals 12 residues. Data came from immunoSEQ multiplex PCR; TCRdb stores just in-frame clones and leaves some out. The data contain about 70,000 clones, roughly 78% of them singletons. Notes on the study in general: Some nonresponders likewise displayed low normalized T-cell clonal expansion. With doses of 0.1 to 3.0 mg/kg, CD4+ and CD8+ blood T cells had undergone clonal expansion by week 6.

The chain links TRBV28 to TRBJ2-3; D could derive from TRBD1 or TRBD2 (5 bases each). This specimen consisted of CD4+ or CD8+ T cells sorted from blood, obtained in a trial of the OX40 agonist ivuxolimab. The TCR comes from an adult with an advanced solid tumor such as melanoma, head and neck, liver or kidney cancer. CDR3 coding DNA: TGTGCCAGCGAGGGGATTACAGATACGCAGTATTTT. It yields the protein CASEGITDTQYF.